The 25 T cell receptor beta chains below come from one sample, sequenced in a study of sequential checkpoint blockade in melanoma. Documented treatment: randomized to nivolumab then ipilimumab (arm A) or the reverse (arm B). TCRdb's table, derived via immunoSEQ multiplex PCR, lists solely in-frame clones and lacks some. This sample has about 21,000 clones, with around 30% found just once. The sample was tumor tissue (inferred from file names), taken from a patient given nivolumab and ipilimumab in sequence. Receptors were obtained from a human donor with melanoma.

V is TRBV5-1 and J is TRBJ2-3; 9 bases line up with TRBD2. This CDR3 is built from 15 residues. Germline V lookup: CDR1 SGHRS, CDR2 YFSETQ. V lost 5 bases, J lost 4 bases, and 8 bases stayed unmatched. The CDR3 region has the DNA TGCGCCAGCAGTTCGGGAGCGGGGGGACCAGATACGCAGTATTTT. Translation gives CASSSGAGGPDTQYF. The full variable domain, in which reference TRBV5-1 and TRBJ2-3 provide the parts outside the CDR3, is KAGVTQTPRYLIKTRGQQVTLSCSPISGHRSVSWYQQTPGQGLQFLFEYFSETQRNKGNFPGRFSGRQFSNSRSEMNVSTLELGDSALYLCASSSGAGGPDTQYFGPGTRLTVL.

The rearrangement links TRBV5-1 to TRBJ2-7; the match to TRBD1 covers 8 bases. The length of the CDR3 is 14 residues. CDR1 is SGHRS and CDR2 is YFSETQ in the germline V gene. V trimming: 3 bases; J trimming: 6 bases; junction bases outside the gene matches: 8. The CDR3: CASSYTGGSGEQYF. The CDR3 DNA reads TGCGCCAGCAGCTATACAGGGGGTTCGGGCGAGCAGTACTTC.

This clone was seen more than once but under ten times. The chain carries TRBV19 and TRBJ2-5; 8 bases are shared with TRBD1. Germline V lookup: CDR1 LNHDA, CDR2 SQIVND (reference sequence). CDR3 length: 14 residues. J was trimmed by 5 bases and V by 7 bases; bases with no gene match: 9. The CDR3 coding sequence is TGTGCCAGTATTCAGGCAGGGGGCCGGGAGACCCAGTACTTC. It encodes CASIQAGGRETQYF.

The chain combines TRBV11-3 with TRBJ2-7, with D perhaps matching TRBD2 (5 bases). Germline V gives CDR1 SGHNT, CDR2 YENEEA. V lost 5 bases and J 4 bases, leaving 15 bases between the germline ends. This CDR3 is built from 14 residues. The CDR3 here is CASSRELVGYEQYF. CDR3 DNA sequence: TGTGCCAGCAGCCGCGAACTAGTAGGGTACGAGCAGTACTTC.

This chain uses TRBV18 with TRBJ1-4; the D is unclear. The V gene lost 5 bases and the J gene lost 8 bases, with 18 bases spanning the gap. The length of the CDR3 is 15 residues. Germline CDR1 is KGHSH and CDR2 is LQKENI. CDR3 sequence (DNA): TGTGCCAGCTCAACCAGGACGCCCCTGGGAGAAAAACTGTTTTTT. Its protein is CASSTRTPLGEKLFF.

Of note for this clone: One end of the junction fails to match germline, which may point to a read error. The chain is built from TRBV11-3 and TRBJ2-1, with unresolved D. Germline CDR1 reads SGHNT; CDR2 reads YENEEA. This CDR3 has 14 residues. CDR3 residues: CASSSRVGPNEQFF. As DNA, the CDR3 is TGTGCTAGCAGCTCACGGGTCGGACCGAATGAGCAGTTCTTC.

The gene calls are TRBV6-8 and TRBJ2-7; 8 nucleotides match TRBD1. CDR1 is MNHGY and CDR2 is SAAAGT in the germline V gene. Germline trimming cut 8 bases from V and 2 bases from J; bases unmatched to any gene: 11. This CDR3 region has 15 residues. The CDR3 DNA is TGTGCCAGCGCCCGGGACAGGCTAGTTACCTACGAGCAGTACTTC. Protein product: CASARDRLVTYEQYF.

A few counts support this clone. The rearrangement uses TRBV11-3 and TRBJ2-3; TRBD2 aligns across 8 bases. V shed 5 bases, J shed 6 bases, and the junction held 10 bases outside the gene matches. The germline V gene has CDR1 SGHNT and CDR2 YENEEA. The CDR3 sequence is 15 residues long. The CDR3 region is CASSLTSAGTDTQYF. CDR3 coding DNA: TGTGCCAGCAGCCTGACTAGCGCTGGTACGGATACGCAGTATTTT.

The J gene is TRBJ1-2, the V gene TRBV18; D gene ambiguous. The CDR3 has 12 amino acids. Germline assignment: CDR1 KGHSH and CDR2 LQKENI. Trimming shortened V by 3 bases and J by 8 bases, and 10 bases separated the two germline ends. The CDR3 spells CASSPNPDGYTF. CDR3 DNA sequence: TGTGCCAGCTCACCTAACCCCGACGGCTACACCTTC.

The V call is TRBV18, the J call TRBJ1-1, with D unresolved. Looked up from germline, CDR1 is KGHSH and CDR2 is LQKENI. V was pared by 2 bases and J by 3 bases, with 10 bases between. CDR3 length: 14 residues. Written as DNA, the CDR3 is TGTGCCAGCTCACCAGAGCTTGCGGACACTGAAGCTTTCTTT. It encodes CASSPELADTEAFF.

The chain employs TRBV6-8 and TRBJ2-1; TRBD2 agrees at 8 bases. With V trimmed by 5 bases and J by 7 bases, 10 bases remained unmatched. Germline lookup yields CDR1 MNHGY and CDR2 SAAAGT. This CDR3 region has 15 residues. The CDR3, as DNA: TGTGCCAGCAGTGGTGCGGGGGGCCTGGGGAATGAGCAGTTCTTC. It yields the protein CASSGAGGLGNEQFF.

The chain combines TRBV6-8 with TRBJ2-3; D might be TRBD1 (6 bases). V dropped 6 bases and J dropped 7 bases, with 17 bases sitting between them. CDR1 and CDR2 from the germline V gene are MNHGY and SAAAGT. The CDR3 sequence is 14 residues long. DNA of the CDR3: TGTGCCAGCAGAGAGAGACAGGTCGGAAATACGCAGTATTTT. Its translation: CASRERQVGNTQYF.

The J gene is TRBJ1-1, the V gene TRBV28, with D possibly TRBD1 on 5 matching bases. The ends were cut back, 7 bases at V and 4 bases at J, with 16 bases in the middle. The CDR3 contains 14 residues. From germline, CDR1 is MDHEN and CDR2 SYDVKM. CDR3 region: CASNQGDWATEAFF. In nucleotides, the CDR3 is TGTGCCAGCAATCAGGGAGATTGGGCCACTGAAGCTTTCTTT.

A few counts support this clone. The chain recombines TRBV28 with TRBJ1-4, with unresolved D. The CDR3 has 17 residues. Germline values: CDR1 MDHEN, CDR2 SYDVKM. The V and J ends lost 5 bases and 1 base respectively, with 17 bases between them. The CDR3 spells CASSPPGLSGTNEKLFF. CDR3 in DNA: TGTGCCAGCAGTCCACCCGGACTTTCAGGAACTAATGAAAAACTGTTTTTT.

This clone was recorded a few times. V and J are TRBV28 and TRBJ2-7, with D perhaps assigned TRBD1 or TRBD2 (5 bases each). The germline V gene has CDR1 MDHEN and CDR2 SYDVKM. The CDR3 length is 16 residues. V shed 2 bases and J shed 4 bases, with 18 bases lying between them. The CDR3 nucleotides are TGTGCCAGCAGTTTAGGTTGGGCCCGAGGGGAATACGAGCAGTACTTC. Protein sequence: CASSLGWARGEYEQYF.

This clone was picked up a small number of times. The chain couples TRBV12-5 to TRBJ1-4, with D uncertain. CDR1 is LGHNT and CDR2 is FRNRAP in the germline V gene. The CDR3 consists of 11 residues. The CDR3 protein is CATEGFEKLFF. In nucleotides, the CDR3 is TGTGCCACCGAGGGATTCGAAAAACTGTTTTTT.

The V and J genes are TRBV11-3 and TRBJ1-3; a weak D match, TRBD1 (5 bases). The CDR3 runs 16 residues. V lost 1 base and J 2 bases, leaving 12 bases between the germline ends. Germline V lookup: CDR1 SGHNT, CDR2 YENEEA. DNA of the CDR3: TGTGCCAGCAGCTTAGTCATTTCGGGGGCTGGAAACACCATATATTTT. Its translation is CASSLVISGAGNTIYF.

There are a few counts of this clone. The chain links TRBV11-3 to TRBJ1-5, with D unclear. Between the trimmed V and J ends, which lost 3 bases and 2 bases, there was a span of 11 bases. The germline CDR1 and CDR2 sequences are SGHNT and YENEEA. This CDR3 region has 15 residues. The CDR3 DNA follows: TGTGCCAGCAGCTTGAAGGATATAGGCAATCAGCCCCAGCATTTT. This sequence encodes CASSLKDIGNQPQHF.

This clone has just a few counts. V is TRBV7-6 and J is TRBJ2-3, with 10 bases that match TRBD2. This CDR3 spans 16 amino acids. In germline, CDR1 is SGHVS, CDR2 FNYEAQ. The V gene end was trimmed by 5 bases and the J gene end by 2 bases; junction bases not matched to a gene: 7. The CDR3 coding sequence is TGTGCCAGCAGCCGGCGGACTAGCGGTATCACAGATACGCAGTATTTT. Its protein product is CASSRRTSGITDTQYF.

The V call is TRBV11-3, the J call TRBJ2-3, with 8 bases aligning to TRBD2. V lost 6 bases and J lost 10; bases outside the gene matches: 15. This CDR3 has 15 amino acids. CDR1 is SGHNT, CDR2 YENEEA, per germline. The CDR3 loop reads CASSGPGLVRFAQYF. The CDR3 nucleotides are TGTGCCAGCAGTGGACCGGGACTAGTTAGGTTTGCGCAGTATTTT.

V and J are TRBV5-1 and TRBJ2-5; D is perhaps TRBD1 (6 bases). The length of the CDR3 is 14 residues. Trimming took off 2 bases at V and 4 bases at J, with 12 bases between the two ends. In germline, CDR1 is SGHRS, CDR2 YFSETQ. The CDR3 DNA sequence: TGCGCCAGCAGCTTAACAGGGATGGGAGAGACCCAGTACTTC. This codes for CASSLTGMGETQYF.

The rearrangement uses TRBV18 and TRBJ2-2, with 9 bases lining up with TRBD2. Trimming at V came to 3 bases and at J to 6 bases, leaving 8 bases not matched to a gene. The germline V gene has CDR1 KGHSH and CDR2 LQKENI. The CDR3 is made up of 16 amino acids. The CDR3 is CASSPFPVAGAGELFF. CDR3 in DNA: TGTGCCAGCTCACCGTTCCCCGTAGCGGGAGCCGGGGAGCTGTTTTTT. Complete variable domain (other parts from reference TRBV18 and TRBJ2-2): NAGVMQNPRHLVRRRGQEARLRCSPMKGHSHVYWYRQLPEEGLKFMVYLQKENIIDESGMPKERFSAEFPKEGPSILRIQQVVRGDSAAYFCASSPFPVAGAGELFFGEGSRLTVL.

Many counts were recorded for this clone. CDR3 sequence (DNA): TGTGCCAGCAGCTTAGATGACAGAGGCTCACCCCTCCACTTT. Translated, it gives CASSLDDRGSPLHF. This chain uses TRBV11-3 with TRBJ1-6, with a possible D match to TRBD1 (5 bases). The V end was cut by 0 bases, the J end by 10 bases, with 10 bases between. The CDR3 extends over 14 amino acids. Germline V lookup: CDR1 SGHNT, CDR2 YENEEA.

This chain uses TRBV30 with TRBJ1-2; D may be TRBD1 (6 bases). This CDR3 region has 13 residues. Germline CDR1 is GTSNPN and CDR2 is SVGIG (reference sequence). V was cut by 0 bases and J by 8 bases, with 13 bases left in between. The CDR3 DNA sequence: TGTGCCTGGAGTGTAGGAGGGGGACGGGGCTACACCTTC. Translated: CAWSVGGGRGYTF.

The CDR3 DNA reads TGTGCCAGTACAACCCAGCGCGGGAAGGGTGAGCAGTTCTTC. Its translation: CASTTQRGKGEQFF. The chain couples TRBV19 to TRBJ2-1; a weak D match, TRBD2 (6 bases). Germline-derived CDR1 and CDR2 are LNHDA and SQIVND (reference sequence). The V and J ends lost 7 bases and 9 bases respectively, with 19 bases between them. CDR3 length: 14 residues. The full variable domain, in which reference TRBV19 and TRBJ2-1 provide the parts outside the CDR3, is DGGITQSPKYLFRKEGQNVTLSCEQNLNHDAMYWYRQDPGQGLRLIYYSQIVNDFQKGDIAEGYSVSREKKESFPLTVTSAQKNPTAFYLCASTTQRGKGEQFFGPGTRLTVL.